The 19 T cell receptor beta chains below all came from one sample that was sequenced in a study of monozygotic twins with inflammatory bowel disease. With the 5' RACE reads reprocessed, TCRdb shows one record per CDR3 protein and no DNA. This specimen shows some 200,000 distinct CDR3 sequences; the ten leading clones hold roughly 8%. Sequencing was carried out using blood. The source of these receptors is a human donor with ulcerative colitis or Crohn's disease, or a healthy co-twin of an affected twin (not recorded which).

The V gene is TRBV11-2, the J gene TRBJ2-2; the D call of TRBD2 rests on TCRdb alone, since no DNA is present to check it. CDR1 is SGHAT and CDR2 is FQNNGV in the germline V gene. The CDR3 sequence is 16 residues long. CDR3: CASRGTSGQNTGELFF. The entire variable domain, with the rest obtained from reference TRBV11-2 and TRBJ2-2, is as follows: EAGVAQSPRYKIIEKRQSVAFWCNPISGHATLYWYQQILGQGPKLLIQFQNNGVVDDSQLPKDRFSAERLKGVDSTLKIQPAKLEDSAVYLCASRGTSGQNTGELFFGEGSRLTVL.

V usage is TRBV7-2 and J usage is TRBJ2-3; checking the TCRdb D call of TRBD1 is not possible without DNA. This CDR3 is built from 16 residues. Germline V gene sequence: CDR1 SGHTA, CDR2 FQGNSA. The CDR3 spells CASSPVGTASTDTQYF. The full variable domain, rest sourced from reference TRBV7-2 and TRBJ2-3, is GAGVSQSPSNKVTEKGKDVELRCDPISGHTALYWYRQSLGQGLEFLIYFQGNSAPDKSGLPSDRFSAERTGGSVSTLTIQRTQQEDSAVYLCASSPVGTASTDTQYFGPGTRLTVL.

The CDR3 here is CASSFRGASASYEQYF. V and J are TRBV7-2 and TRBJ2-7; lacking DNA, the TRBD2 call made by TCRdb goes unchecked. This CDR3 spans 16 amino acids. The V gene's germline CDR1 is SGHTA and CDR2 FQGNSA.

The chain uses TRBV5-1 and TRBJ2-1; the D gene TCRdb calls, TRBD1, cannot be checked with no DNA. The CDR3 has 13 amino acids. Germline CDR1 and CDR2: SGHRS and YFSETQ. CDR3 residues: CASSAPSVHEQFF.

The chain's CDR3 is CSARDISLRETQYF. The genes are TRBV20-1 and TRBJ2-5; TCRdb's D call of TRBD2 is untestable without DNA. This CDR3 has 14 residues. CDR1 is DFQATT, CDR2 SNEGSKA, per germline (reference sequence).

This chain's CDR3 is CASNGGGYNEQFF. The chain couples TRBV2 to TRBJ2-1; TCRdb picks TRBD2, but there is no DNA to check that call. This CDR3 contains 13 residues. In germline, CDR1 is SNHLY, CDR2 FYNNEI.

V and J are TRBV4-1 and TRBJ1-1; TCRdb picks TRBD1, but there is no DNA to check that call. CDR1 and CDR2 from the germline V gene are MGHRA and YSYEKL. There are 16 residues in the CDR3. CDR3 protein: CASSQDRPPRGTEAFF.

This sequence joins TRBV20-1 and TRBJ1-2; TCRdb picks TRBD1, but there is no DNA to check that call. The germline V gene has CDR1 DFQATT and CDR2 SNEGSKA (reference sequence). The length of the CDR3 is 13 residues. Here the CDR3 reads CSALEGTAYGYTF.

The CDR3: CASSQDWAGEKLFF. The rearrangement joins TRBV4-3 to TRBJ1-4; TCRdb's assignment of TRBD1 cannot be checked, as there is no DNA. CDR1 and CDR2 (germline): LGHNA, YSLEER. The CDR3 has 14 amino acids.

The chain employs TRBV9 and TRBJ1-3. CDR1 is SGDLS and CDR2 is YYNGEE in the germline V gene. CDR3 length equals 13 residues. The CDR3 loop reads CASSVLSGNTIYF. The variable domain in full, with the rest retrieved from reference TRBV9 and TRBJ1-3, is DSGVTQTPKHLITATGQRVTLRCSPRSGDLSVYWYQQSLDQGLQFLIQYYNGEERAKGNILERFSAQQFPDLHSELNLSSLELGDSALYFCASSVLSGNTIYFGEGSWLTVV.

The gene calls are TRBV5-1 and TRBJ2-2; TCRdb outputs TRBD1, but without DNA this stays unchecked. This CDR3 comprises 15 residues. Germline-derived CDR1 and CDR2 are SGHRS and YFSETQ. The CDR3 is CASSSLQGGAGELFF.

V gene TRBV7-2 combines with J gene TRBJ2-3; the D call from TCRdb, TRBD1, cannot be confirmed without DNA. The CDR3 sequence is 16 residues long. Germline CDR1 SGHTA, CDR2 FQGNSA. The CDR3 region is CASSLGTGGFTDTQYF.

The rearrangement links TRBV6-4 to TRBJ1-4. Per germline, CDR1 MRHNA and CDR2 SNTAGT. There are 15 residues in the CDR3. CDR3: CASRKNPTTNEKLFF.

V gene TRBV29-1 combines with J gene TRBJ2-1; the TCRdb D gene call, TRBD1, has no DNA to confirm it. The germline gives CDR1 SQVTM, CDR2 ANQGSEA. The CDR3 loop spans 14 amino acids. CDR3: CSVERGQSYNEQFF.

V is TRBV5-5 and J is TRBJ1-5; TCRdb's D call of TRBD1 is untestable without DNA. The CDR3 loop spans 18 amino acids. The germline CDR1 and CDR2 sequences are SGHKS and YYEKEE (reference sequence). CDR3 protein: CASSLEDRGLVSNQPQHF.

V is TRBV20-1 and J is TRBJ2-1; TCRdb proposes TRBD1, but this gene call is untestable without DNA. CDR1 DFQATT and CDR2 SNEGSKA come from the germline V gene (reference sequence). The CDR3 runs to 15 residues. The CDR3: CSARDRAGYRDEQFF.

The genes are TRBV27 and TRBJ1-5. CDR1 MNHEY and CDR2 SMNVEV come from the germline V gene (reference sequence). This CDR3 spans 15 amino acids. The chain's CDR3 is CASNDGLYSNQPQHF.

The chain has TRBV7-2 and TRBJ2-5; TCRdb selects TRBD1, and the lack of DNA leaves this call unchecked. This CDR3 spans 15 amino acids. The V gene's germline CDR1 is SGHTA and CDR2 FQGNSA. CDR3 protein: CASSLARGGQETQYF.

This chain connects TRBV29-1 to TRBJ2-3; no DNA is available, so the TRBD2 call from TCRdb remains unchecked. The length of the CDR3 is 14 residues. The germline V gene has CDR1 SQVTM and CDR2 ANQGSEA. The CDR3 reads CSVEPSGSTDTQYF.